This T cell receptor (beta chain) came from a study of control samples from healthy donors and cancer patients. Profiled with immunoSEQ multiplex PCR; TCRdb holds only in-frame clones, not every one. Of tens of thousands of clones detected, roughly 78% appear once; the ten largest clones hold 22%. The CDR3 spans 13 residues. Trimming removed 3 bases at V and 5 bases at J, with 11 bases between. The germline CDR1 and CDR2 sequences are LNHDA and SQIVND (reference sequence). Specimen: PBMCs. This TCR was sampled from a man aged 55 to 70 with head and neck cancer. The genes are TRBV19 and TRBJ2-7; D may be TRBD1 (5 bases). The CDR3 coding sequence is TGTGCCAGTAGTATGGGGAAGGGGAACGAGCAGTACTTC. Translated: CASSMGKGNEQYF.